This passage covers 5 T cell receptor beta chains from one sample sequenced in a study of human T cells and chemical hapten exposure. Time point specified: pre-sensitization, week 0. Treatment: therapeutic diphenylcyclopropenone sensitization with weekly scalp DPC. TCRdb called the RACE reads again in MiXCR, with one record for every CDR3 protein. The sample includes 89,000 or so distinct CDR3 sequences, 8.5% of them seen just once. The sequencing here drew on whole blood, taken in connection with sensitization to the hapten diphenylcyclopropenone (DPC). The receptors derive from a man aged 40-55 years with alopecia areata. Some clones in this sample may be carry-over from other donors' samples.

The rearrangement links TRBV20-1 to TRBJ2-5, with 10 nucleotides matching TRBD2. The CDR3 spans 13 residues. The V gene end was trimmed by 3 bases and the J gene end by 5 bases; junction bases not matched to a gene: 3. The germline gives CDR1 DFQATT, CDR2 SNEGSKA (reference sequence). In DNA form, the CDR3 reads TGCAGTGCTAGCCCACTAGCGGGGGAGACCCAGTACTTC. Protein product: CSASPLAGETQYF.

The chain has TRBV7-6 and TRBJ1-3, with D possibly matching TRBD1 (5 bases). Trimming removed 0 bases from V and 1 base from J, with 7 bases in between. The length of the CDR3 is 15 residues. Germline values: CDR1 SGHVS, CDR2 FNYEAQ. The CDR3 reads CASSLASGSGNTIYF. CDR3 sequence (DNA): TGTGCCAGCAGCTTAGCGTCAGGGTCTGGAAACACCATATATTTT.

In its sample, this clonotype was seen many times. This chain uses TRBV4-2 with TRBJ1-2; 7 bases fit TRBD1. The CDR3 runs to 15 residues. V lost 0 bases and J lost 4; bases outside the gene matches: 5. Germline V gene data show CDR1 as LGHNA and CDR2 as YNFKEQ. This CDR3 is CASSQDQGVIYGYTF. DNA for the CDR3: TGTGCCAGCAGCCAAGATCAGGGGGTGATCTATGGCTACACCTTC.

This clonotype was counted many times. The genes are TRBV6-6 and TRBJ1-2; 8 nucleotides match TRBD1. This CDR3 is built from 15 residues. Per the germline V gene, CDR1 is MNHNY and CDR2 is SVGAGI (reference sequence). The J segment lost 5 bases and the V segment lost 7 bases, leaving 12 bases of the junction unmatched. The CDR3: CASTNPGQENYGYTF. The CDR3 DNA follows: TGTGCCAGCACCAATCCGGGACAGGAGAATTATGGCTACACCTTC.

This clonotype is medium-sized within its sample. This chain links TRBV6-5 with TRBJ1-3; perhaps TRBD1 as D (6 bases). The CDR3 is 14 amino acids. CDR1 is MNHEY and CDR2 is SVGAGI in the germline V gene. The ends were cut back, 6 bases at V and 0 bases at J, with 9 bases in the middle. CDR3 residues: CASRQGSSGNTIYF. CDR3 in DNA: TGTGCCAGCAGACAGGGATCCTCTGGAAACACCATATATTTT.